Below are 31 T cell receptor beta chains sequenced from a single sample in a study of Graves' ophthalmopathy and Graves' hyperthyroidism. Transcripts of RNA were the source for amplifying TCR beta CDR3 regions. RT-PCR in the first round used HTBI primers; a second-round multiplex PCR followed. One entry per CDR3 protein, called by TCRdb with MiXCR from the multiplex PCR reads. Altogether under 350,000 distinct CDR3 sequences are present, around a sixth being singletons, with the ten largest covering over 9%. Sequencing input: peripheral blood. The receptors shown here come from an adult man with Graves' ophthalmopathy.

The gene calls are TRBV9 and TRBJ2-7; tentatively, D is TRBD2 (5 bases). Between the trimmed V and J ends, which lost 0 bases and 6 bases, there was a span of 13 bases. The CDR3 runs to 14 residues. CDR1 and CDR2 from the germline V gene are SGDLS and YYNGEE. The CDR3 spells CASSVATGSGEQYF. CDR3 bases: TGTGCCAGCAGCGTAGCTACGGGGTCGGGCGAGCAGTACTTC.

This clonotype showed up many times. This chain joins TRBV20-1 and TRBJ1-5; TRBD1 might be the D (5 bases). Germline V CDR1 and CDR2: DFQATT, SNEGSKA (reference sequence). V lost 1 base and J lost 0, with 10 bases in between. This CDR3 has 15 amino acids. This CDR3 reads CSARGTSYSNQPQHF. The CDR3 coding sequence is TGCAGTGCTAGAGGGACATCCTATAGCAATCAGCCCCAGCATTTT.

Concerning this clonotype itself: Since a much larger clone is just one base distant, this may be a read error. Given the absence of the conserved phenylalanine or tryptophan at the CDR3 end, a read error is likely. This CDR3 reads CASSQVTGVGNTEAFL. CDR3 nucleotide sequence: TGCGCCAGCAGCCAAGTTACAGGGGTAGGGAACACTGAAGCTTTCCTT. The chain recombines TRBV4-1 with TRBJ1-1; 7 positions agree with TRBD1. Germline values: CDR1 MGHRA, CDR2 YSYEKL. The CDR3 spans 16 residues. With V trimmed by 1 base and J by 1 base, 6 bases remained unmatched.

This clonotype was seen ten or more times. The chain joins TRBV28 to TRBJ1-3, with TRBD1 matching 8 bases. This CDR3 contains 15 residues. V lost 5 bases and J lost 7; bases outside the gene matches: 10. Germline V lookup: CDR1 MDHEN, CDR2 SYDVKM. CDR3 amino acids: CASSPWTGRGNTIYF. In nucleotides, the CDR3 is TGTGCCAGCAGTCCCTGGACAGGGCGTGGGAACACCATATATTTT.

There are a few counts of this clonotype. This rearrangement joins TRBV4-1 to TRBJ2-2, with 12 bases matching TRBD2. CDR1 is MGHRA and CDR2 is YSYEKL in the germline V gene. V lost 6 bases and J lost 6; bases outside the gene matches: 5. CDR3 length: 15 amino acids. The CDR3 DNA reads TGCGCCAGCAGTAGACTAGCGGGAGATTCCGGGGAGCTGTTTTTT. This gives the protein CASSRLAGDSGELFF.

This clonotype was detected many times. This CDR3 fails to terminate in the conserved phenylalanine or tryptophan, so it likely reflects a read error. This chain uses TRBV19 with TRBJ1-1; D is uncertain. Per germline, CDR1 LNHDA and CDR2 SQIVND (reference sequence). V lost 8 bases to trimming and J lost 1 base, with 17 bases between them. The CDR3 has 15 amino acids. CDR3 sequence: CASDQIVNGNTEAFS. For the CDR3, the DNA is TGTGCCAGTGACCAGATAGTGAACGGGAACACTGAAGCTTTCTCT.

This clonotype occurred once. The chain recombines TRBV7-2 with TRBJ1-5; possibly TRBD1 for D (5 bases). The V gene lost 5 bases and the J gene lost 4 bases, with 15 bases spanning the gap. CDR1 SGHTA and CDR2 FQGNSA come from the germline V gene. This CDR3 contains 15 residues. The CDR3 spells CASSRGDSVNQPQHF. The CDR3, as DNA: TGTGCCAGCAGCCGGGGAGACAGTGTAAATCAGCCCCAGCATTTT.

This clonotype was picked up many times. The chain's CDR3 is CASSLLLRAGETQYF. The CDR3 DNA sequence: TGTGCCAGCAGTTTATTATTGAGGGCCGGAGAGACCCAGTACTTC. This sequence joins TRBV27 and TRBJ2-5, with D possibly being TRBD2 (5 bases). Between the trimmed V and J ends, which lost 1 base and 4 bases, there was a span of 13 bases. CDR1 MNHEY and CDR2 SMNVEV come from the germline V gene (reference sequence). The CDR3 is made up of 15 amino acids.

This clonotype was counted at least ten times. The chain has TRBV24-1 and TRBJ2-6; D gene unclear. The germline V gene encodes CDR1 KGHDR and CDR2 SFDVKD. The CDR3 contains 11 residues. V was cut by 5 bases and J by 5 bases, with 0 bases left in between. The chain's CDR3 is CATSGANVLTF. Here the CDR3 DNA reads TGTGCCACCAGTGGGGCCAACGTCCTGACTTTC.

This clonotype was seen repeatedly, ten times or more. This chain links TRBV29-1 with TRBJ1-5; 9 nucleotides agree with TRBD1. Germline CDR1 and CDR2: SQVTM and ANQGSEA. The CDR3 length is 16 residues. V shed 6 bases and J 2 bases; nucleotides not matched to a gene: 11. CDR3 region: CSVRETGGGGNQPQHF. The CDR3 DNA reads as TGCAGCGTACGTGAGACAGGGGGTGGTGGCAATCAGCCCCAGCATTTT.

J is TRBJ1-1 and V is TRBV6-1, with D unresolved. This CDR3 contains 10 residues. Germline V lookup: CDR1 MNHNS, CDR2 SASEGT. Trimming left V 3 bases short and J 10 bases short, with 6 bases between. CDR3 in amino acids: CASSDARAFF. The CDR3 DNA follows: TGTGCCAGCAGTGACGCTAGAGCTTTCTTT.

The CDR3 coding sequence is TGTGCCAGCAGTTTAGAGGCAGTTCAAGAGACCCAGTACTTC. Translated: CASSLEAVQETQYF. The chain joins TRBV12-3 or TRBV12-4 to TRBJ2-5; D is ambiguous. The CDR3 contains 14 residues. V lost 1 base and J 2 bases, leaving 8 bases between the germline ends.

This clonotype has at least ten counts. The chain has TRBV4-3 and TRBJ1-1; D gene uncertain. In germline, CDR1 is LGHNA, CDR2 YSLEER. This CDR3 has 14 amino acids. V lost 3 bases and J 4 bases, leaving 12 bases between the germline ends. The CDR3 nucleotides read TGCGCCAGCAGCCATGGTCACCGGGGCACTGAAGCTTTCTTT. This codes for CASSHGHRGTEAFF.

J is TRBJ1-6 and V is TRBV28, with D unresolved. CDR1 and CDR2 from the germline V gene are MDHEN and SYDVKM. Trimming removed 6 bases from V and 1 base from J, with 13 bases in between. The CDR3 is 16 amino acids. CDR3 in amino acids: CASSLPRASYNSPLHF. In nucleotides, the CDR3 is TGTGCCAGCAGCCTCCCCAGAGCTTCCTATAATTCACCCCTCCACTTT.

This clonotype was counted ten times or more. V is TRBV11-2 and J is TRBJ2-7; D uncertain. Per the germline V gene, CDR1 is SGHAT and CDR2 is FQNNGV. V lost 6 bases to trimming and J lost 4 bases, with 16 bases between them. CDR3 length: 14 amino acids. The CDR3, as DNA: TGTGCCAGCAGTCCAGGTGGGGTAGTTTACGAGCAGTACTTC. Translating it yields CASSPGGVVYEQYF.

This clonotype was detected ten times or more. J is TRBJ2-7 and V is TRBV25-1; possibly TRBD2 for D (7 bases). Trimming removed 5 bases from V and 0 bases from J, with 14 bases in between. Per the germline V gene, CDR1 is MGHDK and CDR2 is SYGVNS. The CDR3 loop spans 15 amino acids. As DNA, the CDR3 is TGTGCCAGCAGTAAGGGGGGGGAAGTCTCCTACGAGCAGTACTTC. Encoded protein: CASSKGGEVSYEQYF.

This clonotype occurred many times. The chain joins TRBV4-3 to TRBJ2-5; 16 bases are a match to TRBD2. The CDR3 contains 17 residues. V was pared by 3 bases and J by 5 bases, with 6 bases of the junction left unmatched. The germline V gene has CDR1 LGHNA and CDR2 YSLEER. CDR3 DNA sequence: TGCGCCAGCAGCCAGGGGACTAGCGGGGGGGGTGTGGAGACCCAGTACTTC. This codes for CASSQGTSGGGVETQYF.

Many counts were recorded for this clonotype. This chain joins TRBV6-5 and TRBJ2-7; TRBD1 aligns across 8 bases. V lost 6 bases to trimming and J lost 2 bases; unmatched junction nucleotides: 6. Per the germline V gene, CDR1 is MNHEY and CDR2 is SVGAGI. The length of the CDR3 is 14 residues. The CDR3 sequence: CASRRTGTTYEQYF. CDR3 nucleotide sequence: TGTGCCAGCAGGCGGACAGGGACGACCTACGAGCAGTACTTC.

Ten or more counts support this clonotype. The V call is TRBV6-5, the J call TRBJ2-4, with D uncertain. The CDR3 spans 17 residues. The V end was cut by 2 bases, the J end by 1 base, with 15 bases between. Germline V gene sequence: CDR1 MNHEY, CDR2 SVGAGI. The CDR3 loop reads CASSYGKAEMAKNIQYF. The CDR3 DNA reads TGTGCCAGCAGTTACGGGAAGGCAGAGATGGCCAAAAACATTCAGTACTTC.

At least ten counts were recorded for this clonotype. The rearrangement joins TRBV6-2 or TRBV6-3 to TRBJ1-5, with a weak D call TRBD1 (6 bases). CDR3 length: 15 residues. Germline values: CDR1 MNHEY, CDR2 SVGEGT. V lost 4 bases to trimming and J lost 9 bases, with 19 bases between them. The CDR3, as DNA: TGTGCCAGCAGTTCGGGGGTACAGGGTGGTTCGCCCCAGCATTTT. Translating gives CASSSGVQGGSPQHF.

In its sample, this clonotype was seen many times. V usage is TRBV15 and J usage is TRBJ1-5, with D uncertain. With 3 bases removed from V and 2 bases from J, the gap between germline ends came to 17 bases. CDR1 and CDR2 (germline): LNHNV, YYDKDF (reference sequence). This CDR3 has 17 amino acids. CDR3 protein: CATSREVNRGGNQPQHF. CDR3 DNA sequence: TGTGCCACCAGCAGGGAAGTCAATCGAGGTGGCAATCAGCCCCAGCATTTT.

This clonotype was detected ten times or more. This chain links TRBV11-2 with TRBJ2-5, with a tentative D call TRBD2 (6 bases). From germline, CDR1 is SGHAT and CDR2 FQNNGV. This CDR3 is 15 amino acids long. The ends were cut back, 4 bases at V and 3 bases at J, with 15 bases in the middle. The CDR3 here is CASSSRIAVEETQYF. CDR3 DNA sequence: TGTGCCAGCAGCTCCCGGATAGCGGTGGAAGAGACCCAGTACTTC.

This clonotype was counted many times. A clone one base away is much larger, so this may be a read error. V usage is TRBV28 and J usage is TRBJ1-1; D may be TRBD1 (5 bases). CDR1 and CDR2 (germline): MDHEN, SYDVKM. The CDR3 loop spans 13 amino acids. The CDR3 region is CVSSLAGHTEAFF. CDR3 coding DNA: TGTGTCAGCAGTTTGGCGGGACACACTGAAGCTTTCTTT.

This clonotype came up a few times. The CDR3 DNA reads as TGTGCCAGCAGGGGGTCACGGAGCGGAACCGGGGAGCTGTTTTTT. Protein sequence: CASRGSRSGTGELFF. The V gene is TRBV7-8, the J gene TRBJ2-2; D perhaps matches TRBD2 (5 bases). This CDR3 is built from 15 residues. Germline CDR1 reads SGHVS; CDR2 reads FQNEAQ. Trimming removed 6 bases from V and 5 bases from J, with 16 bases in between.

This clonotype was counted between two and nine times. This could be a read error, since a much larger clone is one nucleotide away. The missing conserved phenylalanine or tryptophan at the end of this CDR3 makes a read error likely. The rearrangement links TRBV30 to TRBJ1-5, with D possibly TRBD1 on 5 matching bases. V lost 0 bases, J lost 5 bases, and 8 bases lay in between. The CDR3 length is 13 residues. Per the germline V gene, CDR1 is GTSNPN and CDR2 is SVGIG (reference sequence). The CDR3 DNA is TGTGCCTGGAGTGTAGACAGAGATCAGCCCCAGCATTCT. Translating it yields CAWSVDRDQPQHS.

This sequence joins TRBV7-9 and TRBJ1-2; a possible D gene is TRBD1 (6 bases). Deletions cut 4 bases from V and 8 bases from J, with 17 bases between. This CDR3 has 14 amino acids. Germline CDR1 is SEHNR and CDR2 is FQNEAQ (reference sequence). This CDR3 is CASSSDGGGQGYTF. The CDR3, as DNA: TGTGCCAGCAGCTCCGACGGGGGGGGCCAAGGCTACACCTTC.

This clonotype was detected many times. This sequence joins TRBV20-1 and TRBJ1-1; D might be TRBD1 (5 bases). Germline V CDR1 and CDR2: DFQATT, SNEGSKA (reference sequence). The V end lost 5 bases, the J end lost 1 base, and 17 bases lay between the germline ends. The CDR3 length is 15 residues. The CDR3 DNA reads as TGCAGTGCTCTCCATCTCGGGGGTAAGAACACTGAAGCTTTCTTT. Translated: CSALHLGGKNTEAFF.

The table lists this clonotype with a count of one. The rearrangement links TRBV6-4 to TRBJ1-3; D is possibly TRBD1 (6 bases). This CDR3 spans 15 amino acids. Deletions cut 4 bases from V and 2 bases from J, with 12 bases between. Germline V gene data show CDR1 as MRHNA and CDR2 as SNTAGT. CDR3 nucleotides: TGTGCCAGCAGTGGCGGGACACAACCTGGAAACACCATATATTTT. This codes for CASSGGTQPGNTIYF.

The sample holds many counts of this clonotype. The chain employs TRBV4-2 and TRBJ1-6, with D uncertain. The length of the CDR3 is 15 residues. With 4 bases removed from V and 0 bases from J, the gap between germline ends came to 7 bases. Germline CDR1 reads LGHNA; CDR2 reads YNFKEQ. In nucleotides, the CDR3 is TGTGCCAGCAGCCCAGCGGACTCCTATAATTCACCCCTCCACTTT. Protein product: CASSPADSYNSPLHF.

The chain uses TRBV6-1 and TRBJ1-6; no firm D call. Germline CDR1 and CDR2: MNHNS and SASEGT. V was shortened by 5 bases and J by 10 bases, with 6 bases between the two germline ends. The CDR3 covers 11 residues. In DNA form, the CDR3 reads TGTGCCAGCAGTCGCGGGTCACCCCTCCACTTT. Its translation is CASSRGSPLHF.

This clonotype was seen repeatedly, ten times or more. This chain links TRBV20-1 with TRBJ2-7, with 12 bases identical to TRBD1. The CDR3 loop spans 14 amino acids. Germline V gives CDR1 DFQATT, CDR2 SNEGSKA (reference sequence). Trimming at V came to 5 bases and at J to 5 bases, leaving 7 bases not matched to a gene. The CDR3 DNA follows: TGCAGTGCTTCCCGGGACAGGGGGCAAGACGAGCAGTACTTC. This translates into CSASRDRGQDEQYF.